This T cell receptor (beta chain) emerged from a study of blood T cell repertoires in COVID-19. About the research overall: PBMCs, B-cell-depleted T cells, or T cells were the source of the cDNA or gDNA that made up the material.

V shed 4 bases and J 0 bases; nucleotides not matched to a gene: 3. The germline V gene encodes CDR1 MDHEN and CDR2 SYDVKM. The CDR3 loop spans 14 amino acids. Measured with immunoSEQ multiplex PCR; TCRdb has only the in-frame clones, and not every one. The table lists approximately 50,000 clones, 85% of them singletons. The rearrangement uses TRBV28 and TRBJ2-7; 7 nucleotides align to TRBD2. The specimen sequenced was peripheral blood. The TCR sequence derives from a human donor in a cohort sampled during active COVID-19. CDR3 sequence (DNA): TGTGCCAGCAGTTCCGGGACTATCTCCTACGAGCAGTACTTC. Translating it yields CASSSGTISYEQYF.